This T cell receptor beta chain was observed in a study of T-cell memory formation after mild COVID-19. Study-wide background: There were largely donor-specific TCR clusters.

Concerning this clonotype: Antigen unknown.

TCRdb passed the 5' RACE reads through MiXCR, listing each CDR3 protein once. The sample has 150,000 to 200,000 distinct CDR3 sequences, around a tenth seen once. General study findings and limits: Contracting clones, day 15 to 85, had balanced CD4/CD8, and later expanders favored CD4+.

This TCR was sampled from a man aged 18-30 years who had mild COVID-19 (a few samples of this study predate the infection). Cell type and time point are not known. Material for sequencing was PBMCs or a T cell subset sorted from them (not recorded which).

The CDR3 protein is CASSQGGPNQPQHF. CDR3 coding DNA: TGTGCCAGCTCGCAGGGGGGCCCCAATCAGCCCCAGCATTTT. The chain uses TRBV18 and TRBJ1-5; 7 bases are a match to TRBD1. CDR3 length: 14 amino acids. After removal of 6 bases from V and 3 bases from J, the junction contained 5 bases not matched to a gene. Germline lookup yields CDR1 KGHSH and CDR2 LQKENI.